These 14 T cell receptor beta chains share one sample of origin, sequenced in a study of blood T cell repertoires in COVID-19. Some clones are missing from TCRdb's copy, which holds only in-frame ones; the method was immunoSEQ multiplex PCR. This repertoire shows 300,000 to 400,000 clones, 80% to 90% found once; its top ten account for around 4.5%. The sequenced material came from PBMCs or T cells enriched from blood (not recorded which). Receptors were obtained from a woman between 40 and 55 years old with acute COVID-19.

The chain couples TRBV4-2 to TRBJ1-5; 8 bases are shared with TRBD1. V was pared by 5 bases and J by 7 bases, with 10 bases of the junction left unmatched. Germline-derived CDR1 and CDR2 are LGHNA and YNFKEQ. The CDR3 sequence is 15 residues long. Here the CDR3 DNA reads TGTGCCAGCAGCGCACTGGACAGGGAAGGGCAGCCCCAGCATTTT. Translation gives CASSALDREGQPQHF.

The table lists this clone with a count of one. The chain has TRBV6-1 and TRBJ1-6; weak D call: TRBD1 (5 bases). CDR1 and CDR2 from the germline V gene are MNHNS and SASEGT. V lost 5 bases and J lost 9, with 14 bases in between. The CDR3 is 14 residues long. The CDR3, as DNA: TGTGCCAGCAGTTCTAACAGGAAAGGTTCACCCCTCCACTTT. Its protein product is CASSSNRKGSPLHF.

A single count supports this clone. The rearrangement joins TRBV28 to TRBJ2-7; D possibly corresponds to TRBD1 (5 bases). Germline values: CDR1 MDHEN, CDR2 SYDVKM. V was clipped by 3 bases and J by 2 bases, with 14 bases between them. The CDR3 extends over 15 amino acids. The CDR3 here is CASSFGFAGTYEQYF. CDR3 nucleotides: TGTGCCAGCAGTTTTGGTTTTGCAGGGACCTACGAGCAGTACTTC.

The chain employs TRBV6-2 or TRBV6-3 and TRBJ2-3; 8 nucleotides agree with TRBD2. Germline CDR1 MNHEY, CDR2 SVGEGT. V lost 2 bases and J lost 9; bases outside the gene matches: 7. The CDR3 has 14 residues. The CDR3 nucleotides are TGTGCCAGCAGTTACGGTAGCGGGGCCTCCACGCAGTATTTT. This codes for CASSYGSGASTQYF.

This clone was seen repeatedly, ten times or more. The rearrangement uses TRBV20-1 and TRBJ2-3; TRBD1 agrees at 7 bases. This CDR3 is 15 amino acids long. CDR1 is DFQATT and CDR2 is SNEGSKA in the germline V gene (reference sequence). V shed 3 bases, J shed 0 bases, and the junction held 6 bases outside the gene matches. The CDR3 loop reads CSASTGAVSTDTQYF. The CDR3 DNA is TGCAGTGCTAGTACAGGGGCGGTGAGCACAGATACGCAGTATTTT.

This chain links TRBV5-1 with TRBJ2-3; 9 bases agree with TRBD2. Germline CDR1 is SGHRS and CDR2 is YFSETQ. Germline trimming cut 1 base from V and 4 bases from J; bases unmatched to any gene: 13. The CDR3 sequence is 18 residues long. The CDR3 coding sequence is TGCGCCAGCAGCTTGATAACAAGAAGGCTAGCGGGACCAGATACGCAGTATTTT. Protein product: CASSLITRRLAGPDTQYF.

The chain is built from TRBV27 and TRBJ2-7; 12 nucleotides match TRBD2. The germline V gene encodes CDR1 MNHEY and CDR2 SMNVEV (reference sequence). The CDR3 contains 16 residues. Trimming took 7 bases from V and 5 from J; bases not matched to a gene: 12. CDR3 DNA: TGTGCCAGCATTGGGCTAGCGGGAGGGCTCCCCCACGAGCAGTACTTC. This codes for CASIGLAGGLPHEQYF.

The genes are TRBV7-9 and TRBJ1-2; TRBD1 is a possible D gene (6 bases). Per the germline V gene, CDR1 is SEHNR and CDR2 is FQNEAQ (reference sequence). Trimming cost V 0 bases and J 0 bases, with 11 bases left between them. This CDR3 spans 16 amino acids. The CDR3, as DNA: TGTGCCAGCAGCTTAGCGGGGGGGCCCTCTAACTATGGCTACACCTTC. Its translation is CASSLAGGPSNYGYTF.

This chain joins TRBV6-1 and TRBJ2-1; D is unclear. Germline V gives CDR1 MNHNS, CDR2 SASEGT. The CDR3 spans 12 residues. V was trimmed by 2 bases and J by 13 bases, leaving 12 bases between them. The CDR3 loop reads CASSEIDTPQFF. Here the CDR3 DNA reads TGTGCCAGCAGTGAAATAGACACCCCACAGTTCTTC.

The chain carries TRBV6-5 and TRBJ1-6; 8 bases are shared with TRBD1. The ends lost 6 bases at V and 10 bases at J; junction bases unmatched: 11. Germline V CDR1 and CDR2: MNHEY, SVGAGI. The CDR3 spans 15 residues. The CDR3 DNA reads TGTGCCAGCAGCGTTCAGGGGGCACTCAAATCACCCCTCCACTTT. Translating gives CASSVQGALKSPLHF.

The chain combines TRBV6-6 with TRBJ1-1; 7 nucleotides line up with TRBD1. The CDR3 consists of 10 residues. Per germline, CDR1 MNHNY and CDR2 SVGAGI (reference sequence). V trimming: 10 bases; J trimming: 8 bases; junction bases outside the gene matches: 4. CDR3 DNA sequence: TGTGCCACCCGGGACAGCGAAGCTTTCTTT. Translation: CATRDSEAFF.

The chain has TRBV19 and TRBJ1-5, with a possible D match to TRBD1 (6 bases). Germline V gene lookup returns CDR1 LNHDA and CDR2 SQIVND (reference sequence). The CDR3 is 16 residues long. The V end was cut by 4 bases, the J end by 0 bases, with 13 bases between. The CDR3 DNA reads as TGTGCCAGTAGTAGAGGGGGGGCCCTTAGCAATCAGCCCCAGCATTTT. Its translation: CASSRGGALSNQPQHF.

The rearrangement joins TRBV7-9 to TRBJ1-1; unclear D gene. Germline V gene lookup returns CDR1 SEHNR and CDR2 FQNEAQ (reference sequence). V lost 2 bases and J 4 bases, leaving 5 bases between the germline ends. The CDR3 consists of 12 residues. This CDR3 reads CASSLSVTEAFF. The CDR3 region has the DNA TGTGCCAGCAGCTTATCGGTCACTGAAGCTTTCTTT.

This sequence joins TRBV7-9 and TRBJ2-3; maybe TRBD1 (5 bases). Germline V gives CDR1 SEHNR, CDR2 FQNEAQ (reference sequence). Trimming removed 1 base from V and 2 bases from J, with 13 bases in between. The CDR3 extends over 16 amino acids. The CDR3 DNA is TGTGCCAGCAGCTTAGGGGGCGGCGTCCACACAGATACGCAGTATTTT. The encoded protein is CASSLGGGVHTDTQYF.